The 22 T cell receptor beta chains in this list originate from one sample, sequenced in a study of response to subunit inactivated influenza vaccine listed by TCRdb under 2018. Libraries came from RT-PCR. TCRdb lists the instrument as Illumina HiSeq 2500. TCRdb applied fastp at Q25 and MiXCR to the public reads, then kept only in-frame beta chains. CDR3 protein duplicates are merged, each entry listing the most common genes and DNA. This sample gives roughly 710,000 distinct CDR3 sequences in total; 12% to 15% of them show up just once. Jointly, the top ten make up 7.5% to 9% of the sample. This specimen consisted of PBMCs from blood, obtained less than 15 days before vaccination. The origin of the receptors is a man aged 45-65 years who received an inactivated influenza vaccine. Donor details come from another sample of the same person, matched by shared clones.

The chain joins TRBV7-9 to TRBJ1-6; TRBD1 is a possible D gene (5 bases). CDR1 and CDR2 from the germline V gene are SEHNR and FQNEAQ (reference sequence). The CDR3 totals 15 residues. The ends were cut back, 5 bases at V and 7 bases at J, with 15 bases in the middle. CDR3 protein: CASSASGTDNSPLHF. Written as DNA, the CDR3 is TGTGCCAGCAGCGCCTCCGGGACGGACAATTCACCCCTCCACTTT.

The chain carries TRBV5-6 and TRBJ2-7; perhaps D is TRBD1 or TRBD2 (5 bases each). This CDR3 contains 15 residues. With 4 bases removed from V and 0 bases from J, the gap between germline ends came to 14 bases. Germline V lookup: CDR1 SGHDT, CDR2 YYEEEE. The CDR3 is CASSRDVWSSYEQYF. In nucleotides, the CDR3 is TGTGCCAGCAGCCGGGACGTATGGAGCTCCTACGAGCAGTACTTC.

The chain couples TRBV7-2 to TRBJ2-4; D gene ambiguous. The CDR3 covers 13 residues. Germline CDR1 and CDR2: SGHTA and FQGNSA. Trimming took off 1 base at V and 5 bases at J, with 6 bases between the two ends. The CDR3 region is CASSLGRENIQYF. The CDR3 nucleotides read TGTGCCAGCAGCTTAGGGAGAGAAAACATTCAGTACTTC.

This clonotype turned up a few times. V usage is TRBV11-1 and J usage is TRBJ2-5; D is ambiguous. The CDR3 covers 15 residues. Germline CDR1 reads SGHAT; CDR2 reads FQDESV (reference sequence). Trimming took 6 bases from V and 1 from J, leaving 15 bases between them. CDR3 sequence reads: CASSHNGRTQETQYF. CDR3 sequence (DNA): TGTGCCAGCAGTCATAACGGACGGACCCAAGAGACCCAGTACTTC.

This clonotype was found a few times. V and J are TRBV12-3 or TRBV12-4 and TRBJ2-5; tentative D call: TRBD2 (7 bases). CDR3 length: 13 amino acids. V shed 7 bases and J shed 5 bases, with 14 bases lying between them. The chain's CDR3 is CASTYGGQETQYF. The CDR3 DNA is TGTGCCAGCACTTACGGGGGGCAGGAGACCCAGTACTTC.

In this sample, this clonotype turned up a few times. The J gene is TRBJ2-7, the V gene TRBV3-1, with 7 bases identical to TRBD2. The CDR3 runs to 14 residues. V was clipped by 4 bases and J by 3 bases; unmatched bases: 6. Germline values: CDR1 LGHDT, CDR2 YNNKEL (reference sequence). The CDR3 loop reads CASSREGSLYEQYF. The CDR3 coding sequence is TGTGCCAGCAGCCGGGAGGGGTCCCTCTACGAGCAGTACTTC.

This rearrangement joins TRBV5-5 to TRBJ1-5; D might be TRBD1 (6 bases). Germline V lookup: CDR1 SGHKS, CDR2 YYEKEE (reference sequence). Trimming cost V 4 bases and J 6 bases, with 14 bases left between them. The CDR3 is 14 amino acids. CDR3 loop: CASSKYRGGQPQHF. As DNA, the CDR3 is TGTGCCAGCAGCAAATACAGAGGGGGTCAGCCCCAGCATTTT.

This chain links TRBV20-1 with TRBJ2-1; 11 nucleotides align to TRBD2. Trimming removed 0 bases from V and 8 bases from J; junction bases left unmatched: 9. Germline-derived CDR1 and CDR2 are DFQATT and SNEGSKA (reference sequence). This CDR3 has 16 residues. CDR3 nucleotide sequence: TGCAGTGCTAGAGATCCCACTAGCGGGAGTAAGTATGAGCAGTTCTTC. This encodes CSARDPTSGSKYEQFF.

This clonotype was counted ten times or more. This chain uses TRBV6-1 with TRBJ2-6, with TRBD1 matching 9 bases. Germline V lookup: CDR1 MNHNS, CDR2 SASEGT. This CDR3 spans 18 amino acids. The V and J ends lost 5 bases and 4 bases, in that order; junction bases with no gene match: 12. The CDR3 DNA reads as TGTGCCAGCAGTACCGTCCCGGGACAGGGATCAGGGGCCAACGTCCTGACTTTC. This sequence encodes CASSTVPGQGSGANVLTF.

The CDR3: CASSLGRRTGTLEETQYF. The CDR3 nucleotides are TGTGCCAGCAGCTTAGGGCGGAGGACAGGGACTTTGGAAGAGACCCAGTACTTC. The chain couples TRBV7-8 to TRBJ2-5, with 8 bases that match TRBD1. Germline CDR1 SGHVS, CDR2 FQNEAQ. The V gene end was trimmed by 1 base and the J gene end by 3 bases; junction bases not matched to a gene: 13. This CDR3 comprises 18 residues.

The rearrangement joins TRBV3-1 to TRBJ1-5, with a possible D match to TRBD1 (6 bases). In germline, CDR1 is LGHDT, CDR2 YNNKEL (reference sequence). V shed 0 bases and J shed 5 bases, with 11 bases lying between them. The CDR3 is 15 residues long. The CDR3 DNA sequence: TGTGCCAGCAGCCAAGATGGGGGGCCCGATCAGCCCCAGCATTTT. Translation: CASSQDGGPDQPQHF.

This clonotype was recorded at least ten times. The chain recombines TRBV10-3 with TRBJ2-6; D gene unclear. Trimming left V 3 bases short and J 0 bases short, with 6 bases between. This CDR3 comprises 15 residues. Germline V gene lookup returns CDR1 ENHRY and CDR2 SYGVKD. The CDR3 nucleotides are TGTGCCATCAGTGACCCCCTCTCTGGGGCCAACGTCCTGACTTTC. This translates into CAISDPLSGANVLTF.

This clonotype was observed many times. The V gene is TRBV12-3 or TRBV12-4, the J gene TRBJ2-1, with a tentative D call TRBD2 (6 bases). V gave up 6 bases and J gave up 9 bases, with 21 bases separating them. This CDR3 comprises 15 residues. The CDR3, as DNA: TGTGCCAGCAGCCTTCAGGGACTTAGGTCTCCTGAGCAGTTCTTC. Amino acid sequence: CASSLQGLRSPEQFF.

Only a few counts were recorded for this clonotype. In nucleotides, the CDR3 is TGCAGCGGGAATCCCGGGGCTGGGGACAATGAGCAGTTCTTC. Protein product: CSGNPGAGDNEQFF. The chain employs TRBV29-1 and TRBJ2-1, with D tentatively TRBD1 or TRBD2 (5 bases each). The CDR3 is 14 residues long. V lost 7 bases, J lost 5 bases, and 18 bases lay in between. Germline loops: CDR1 SQVTM, CDR2 ANQGSEA.

This clonotype was detected only a few times. The V gene is TRBV9, the J gene TRBJ2-5; the D is unclear. The CDR3 length is 14 residues. The V gene's germline CDR1 is SGDLS and CDR2 YYNGEE. The V end was cut by 0 bases, the J end by 3 bases, with 9 bases between. The CDR3 protein is CASSVAVTKETQYF. As DNA, the CDR3 is TGTGCCAGCAGCGTAGCAGTGACAAAAGAGACCCAGTACTTC.

This clonotype was seen at least ten times. J is TRBJ2-1 and V is TRBV4-2, with TRBD1 identical over 7 bases. The CDR3 spans 13 residues. Germline CDR1 and CDR2: LGHNA and YNFKEQ. V dropped 3 bases and J dropped 9; count of bases not matched to a gene: 5. The CDR3, as DNA: TGTGCCAGCAGCCACTCAGGGGGTGGTGAGCAGTTCTTC. It translates to CASSHSGGGEQFF.

This clonotype has a count of ten or more. The chain carries TRBV20-1 and TRBJ2-7; unclear D gene. V was pared by 6 bases and J by 1 base, with 16 bases between. Germline CDR1 and CDR2: DFQATT and SNEGSKA (reference sequence). The CDR3 covers 14 residues. The CDR3 DNA is TGCAGTGCCCCAGTTAACCGTAATTCCTACGAGCAGTACTTC. Its protein is CSAPVNRNSYEQYF.

This chain uses TRBV3-1 with TRBJ2-2; D unclear. V lost 6 bases and J 6 bases, leaving 5 bases between the germline ends. Germline CDR1 is LGHDT and CDR2 is YNNKEL (reference sequence). This CDR3 is built from 11 residues. CDR3 nucleotides: TGTGCCAGCAGTACGGCCGGGGAGCTGTTTTTT. Protein sequence: CASSTAGELFF.

This clonotype was counted ten times or more. The V call is TRBV6-5, the J call TRBJ2-1; D unresolved. The germline V gene has CDR1 MNHEY and CDR2 SVGAGI. Deletions cut 5 bases from V and 8 bases from J, with 10 bases between. The CDR3 length is 12 residues. CDR3 in amino acids: CASSASLHEQFF. In DNA form, the CDR3 reads TGTGCCAGCAGTGCCAGCTTGCATGAGCAGTTCTTC.

The chain employs TRBV20-1 and TRBJ2-7, with TRBD2 matching 11 bases. Germline trimming cut 3 bases from V and 4 bases from J; bases unmatched to any gene: 11. The CDR3 totals 16 residues. Germline V gives CDR1 DFQATT, CDR2 SNEGSKA (reference sequence). CDR3 bases: TGCAGTGCTAGCATAGCGGGAGGGCCATCTAGTTACGAGCAGTACTTC. Protein sequence: CSASIAGGPSSYEQYF.

The rearrangement uses TRBV5-1 and TRBJ2-5, with D perhaps matching TRBD1 or TRBD2 (5 bases each). The V gene's germline CDR1 is SGHRS and CDR2 YFSETQ. Trimming removed 0 bases at V and 6 bases at J, with 12 bases between. This CDR3 has 14 amino acids. Here the CDR3 reads CASSLDAGSQTQYF. The CDR3 coding sequence is TGCGCCAGCAGCTTGGATGCAGGGAGTCAGACCCAGTACTTC.

This clonotype was counted many times. The chain recombines TRBV4-3 with TRBJ2-3; either TRBD1 or TRBD2 may supply D (5 bases each). The germline V and J ends were trimmed by 3 bases and 2 bases, with 12 bases remaining between them. Germline loops: CDR1 LGHNA, CDR2 YSLEER. The CDR3 is made up of 15 amino acids. CDR3 DNA sequence: TGCGCCAGCAGCCAGACTGGGACCTACACAGATACGCAGTATTTT. It encodes CASSQTGTYTDTQYF.